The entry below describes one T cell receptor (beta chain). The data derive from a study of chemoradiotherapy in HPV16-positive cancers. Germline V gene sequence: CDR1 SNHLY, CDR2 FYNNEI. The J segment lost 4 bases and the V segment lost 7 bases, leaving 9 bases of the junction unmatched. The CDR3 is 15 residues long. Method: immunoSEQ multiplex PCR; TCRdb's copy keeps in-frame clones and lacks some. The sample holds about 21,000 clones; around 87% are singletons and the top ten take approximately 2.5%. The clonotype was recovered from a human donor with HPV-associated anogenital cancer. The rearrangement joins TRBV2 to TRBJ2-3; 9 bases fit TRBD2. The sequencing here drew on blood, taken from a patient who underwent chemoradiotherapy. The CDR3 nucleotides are TGTGCCAGCAACCCCGGGACTAGCCGGTCAGATACGCAGTATTTT. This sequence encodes CASNPGTSRSDTQYF.